This T cell receptor beta chain was profiled in a study of blood T cell repertoires in COVID-19 (dated by TCRdb to the early 2020s). Background for the entire study: Samples from collaborators originated in the United States, Italy and Spain and spanned both the acute and convalescent phases of COVID-19. The dataset comprised deeply sampled blood TCRbeta repertoires from subjects exposed to, actively infected with, or recovered from COVID-19. The repertoires were released in a freely available public database intended as a resource for research on the immune response to SARS-CoV-2. HLA class I and class II types, where available, came from metadata supplied by the sample provider rather than from assay-based typing. The prospective study material was composed of cDNA or gDNA derived from T cells, B-cell-depleted T cells, or PBMCs. The samples were drawn from the first 160 participants of the ongoing ImmuneRACE study and from 950 to 1,500 subjects provided by 6 global collaborators. A de-identified subject ID, COVID-19 status, age in years and sex were almost always included in the sample metadata.

TCRbeta CDR3 regions were amplified from genomic DNA using the immunoSEQ Assay, a bias-controlled multiplex PCR. In the original analysis: Within the assay, amplification of reference gene primers was used to estimate how many nucleated cells each sample contained. To quantify the absolute abundance of each unique TCRbeta CDR3 rearrangement, sequence reads were collapsed and filtered. For each sample, productive Simpson clonality was calculated as the square root of Simpson's diversity index over productive rearrangements. The clones in this table, taken by TCRdb from immuneACCESS, are in-frame only. Not every clone is retained; where verified, under half of the shortfall comes from an unresolved V gene, and the cause of the rest is unknown. V, J and clone size are those of that table, while D and trimming were read from the DNA. In this sample the table shows tens of thousands of clones, roughly 90% of which occur a single time. Roughly 13% of the sample lies in the top ten.

According to the germline V gene, CDR1 reads SGHTA and CDR2 reads FQGTGA. V is reduced by 5 bases and J by 7 bases, leaving a spacing of 12 bases between them. Counted from cysteine to phenylalanine, this CDR3 has 13 amino acids. Only the CDR3 portion is preserved as DNA: 39 bases, with reading frame beginning at the first base. A single count supports this clone. The antigen it recognizes is unknown. The input lacks base qualities; no much larger clone sits a single base away. Broader findings and caveats from the paper: How much clinical and demographic metadata was included differed by source and by participant, and the metadata was provided uncurated.

Whole blood was collected in K2EDTA tubes by collaborating institutions according to the institutions' own protocols. For TCRbeta analysis, collaborators shipped samples as frozen whole blood, isolated PBMCs, or DNA extracted from either of those sample types. The V and J genes are TRBV7-3 and TRBJ2-1, with TRBD2 tentatively as D gene (5 bases match). Input material: peripheral blood. This receptor was taken from a human donor in a cohort sampled during active COVID-19. The CDR3 protein sequence reads: CASSPVRGNEQFF. The DNA reads TGTGCCAGCAGCCCAGTCCGGGGAAATGAGCAGTTCTTC.